These 5 T cell receptor beta chains share one sample of origin, sequenced in a study of T cell responses to AZD1222 COVID-19 vaccine (dated by TCRdb to the early 2020s). Library creation used the immunoSEQ multiplex PCR assay. TCRdb provides this immuneACCESS table in a form limited to in-frame rearrangements. Some clones are lacking; in checked studies, under half of them reflect an unresolved V gene, and why the rest are absent is not known. This sample gives 100,000 or so clones in total; approximately 89% of them show up just once. The ten largest make up roughly 5% of the sample. This sample's time point label indicates: about 28 days (+/-7) after the second vaccine dose. The specimen was peripheral blood, collected 28 days after the second AZD1222 dose. These receptors all come from an adult who received the AZD1222 COVID-19 vaccine.

The chain has TRBV11-2 and TRBJ1-2; D gene unclear. Trimming left V 5 bases short and J 9 bases short, with 16 bases between. The germline CDR1 and CDR2 sequences are SGHAT and FQNNGV. The length of the CDR3 is 13 residues. The CDR3 spells CASSPVNRSSYTF. The CDR3 coding sequence is TGTGCCAGCAGCCCTGTAAACCGGTCCAGCTACACCTTC.

CDR3 DNA sequence: TGTGCCAGCACCAAAACAGGGAACTATGGCTACACCTTC. This sequence encodes CASTKTGNYGYTF. This chain connects TRBV6-6 to TRBJ1-2; D may be TRBD1 (6 bases). Germline assignment: CDR1 MNHNY and CDR2 SVGAGI (reference sequence). The CDR3 loop spans 13 amino acids. Trimming stripped 7 bases from V and 2 bases from J, with 11 bases between.

This chain joins TRBV11-3 and TRBJ2-4; D remains ambiguous. The CDR3 sequence is 16 residues long. Germline V gene lookup returns CDR1 SGHNT and CDR2 YENEEA. Trimming cost V 3 bases and J 2 bases, with 14 bases left between them. CDR3 loop: CASSFGGLGTKNIQYF. In nucleotides, the CDR3 is TGTGCCAGCAGCTTCGGTGGGTTGGGGACCAAAAACATTCAGTACTTC.

With respect to this clone: The sample holds other DNA sequences that translate to the same CDR3. The V gene is TRBV9, the J gene TRBJ2-5, with D perhaps TRBD1 (6 bases). The CDR3 contains 15 residues. Trimming cost V 0 bases and J 0 bases, with 9 bases left between them. CDR1 and CDR2 (germline): SGDLS, YYNGEE. This chain's CDR3 is CASSVAPGDQETQYF. CDR3 DNA: TGTGCCAGCAGCGTAGCCCCAGGGGACCAAGAGACCCAGTACTTC. The full variable domain, with the rest looked up from reference TRBV9 and TRBJ2-5, is DSGVTQTPKHLITATGQRVTLRCSPRSGDLSVYWYQQSLDQGLQFLIQYYNGEERAKGNILERFSAQQFPDLHSELNLSSLELGDSALYFCASSVAPGDQETQYFGPGTRLLVL.

This clone has only one observation. The chain links TRBV2 to TRBJ1-2; 9 bases line up with TRBD1. The CDR3 is 15 residues long. The V gene end was trimmed by 6 bases and the J gene end by 1 base; junction bases not matched to a gene: 6. Germline CDR1 reads SNHLY; CDR2 reads FYNNEI. The CDR3 coding sequence is TGTGCCAGCAGGGGGGGACAGGGCCTTAACTATGGCTACACCTTC. This gives the protein CASRGGQGLNYGYTF.